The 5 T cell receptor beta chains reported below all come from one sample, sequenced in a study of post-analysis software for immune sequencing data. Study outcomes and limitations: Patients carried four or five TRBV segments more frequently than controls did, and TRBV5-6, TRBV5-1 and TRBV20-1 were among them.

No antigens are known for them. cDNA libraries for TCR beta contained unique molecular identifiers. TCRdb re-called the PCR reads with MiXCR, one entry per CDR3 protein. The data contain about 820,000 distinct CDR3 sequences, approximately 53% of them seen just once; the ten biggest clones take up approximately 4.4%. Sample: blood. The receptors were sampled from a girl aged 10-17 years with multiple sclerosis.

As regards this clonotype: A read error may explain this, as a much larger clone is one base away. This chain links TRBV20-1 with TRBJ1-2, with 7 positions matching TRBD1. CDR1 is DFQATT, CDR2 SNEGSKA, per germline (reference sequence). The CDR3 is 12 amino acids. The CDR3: CRATTGDAGYTF. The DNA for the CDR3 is TGCAGGGCTACCACAGGGGACGCTGGCTACACCTTC.

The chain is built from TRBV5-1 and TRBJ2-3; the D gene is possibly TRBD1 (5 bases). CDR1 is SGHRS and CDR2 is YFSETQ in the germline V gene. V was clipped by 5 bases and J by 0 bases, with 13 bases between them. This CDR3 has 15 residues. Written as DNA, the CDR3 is TGCGCCAGCAGGAATAGGACAACTAGCACAGATACGCAGTATTTT. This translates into CASRNRTTSTDTQYF. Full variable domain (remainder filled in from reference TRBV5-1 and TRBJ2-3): KAGVTQTPRYLIKTRGQQVTLSCSPISGHRSVSWYQQTPGQGLQFLFEYFSETQRNKGNFPGRFSGRQFSNSRSEMNVSTLELGDSALYLCASRNRTTSTDTQYFGPGTRLTVL.

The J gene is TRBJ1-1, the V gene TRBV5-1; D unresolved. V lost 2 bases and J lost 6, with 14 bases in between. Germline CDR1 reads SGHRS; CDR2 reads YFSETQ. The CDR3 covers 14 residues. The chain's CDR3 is CASSLLGRDAEAFF. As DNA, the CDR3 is TGCGCCAGCAGCTTATTGGGCCGTGACGCTGAAGCTTTCTTT.

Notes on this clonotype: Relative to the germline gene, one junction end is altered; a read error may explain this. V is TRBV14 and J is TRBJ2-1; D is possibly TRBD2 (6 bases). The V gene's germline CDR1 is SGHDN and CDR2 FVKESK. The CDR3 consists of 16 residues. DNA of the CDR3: TGTGCCAGCAGCCAACCCCGGGACTGGGGGTACAGTGAGCAGTTCTTC. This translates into CASSQPRDWGYSEQFF.

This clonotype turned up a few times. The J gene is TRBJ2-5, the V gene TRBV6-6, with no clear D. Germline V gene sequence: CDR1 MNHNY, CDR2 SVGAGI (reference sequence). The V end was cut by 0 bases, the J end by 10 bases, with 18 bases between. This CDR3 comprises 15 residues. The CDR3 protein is CASSYSNKREEDQYF. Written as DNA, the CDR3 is TGTGCCAGCAGTTACTCGAATAAACGCGAAGAGGACCAGTACTTC.